Sequencing of this TCR beta chain was carried out in a study of T cell responses to AZD1222 COVID-19 vaccine (dated by TCRdb to the early 2020s). In the study overall: TCR sequencing was performed for about 250 trial participants, of whom 200 to 210 were given two doses of AZD1222 and approximately 25 were given two doses of MenACWY control vaccine. Enrollment into the trials was organized by age into subgroups of 18-55, 56-69 and 70-plus years, and those subgroups contained approximately 160, 26 and 62 TCR-sequenced participants, respectively. Study-wide findings and limitations: After two AZD1222 doses, both the breadth and the depth of spike-specific TCRs were significantly higher than at day 0 and than in MenACWY recipients. Because no day 14 peak-response samples were available, repertoires were characterized only after the peak T cell response. Epitopes outside the regions mutated in the B.1.351 and B.1.1.7 variants were reportedly recognized by nearly half of the unique spike-specific TCRs. Participants were mostly white British and included more females than males, and it was suggested by the authors that clonal diversity may have been underestimated. The 56-69-year group was small, and its depth increase did not reach significance, likely because of low power. The whole spike protein was spanned by vaccine-associated CD4 TCRs, and dominant responses were seen in regions 160-218 and 743-854. Conclusions about previously exposed vaccinees were limited because only a handful of AZD1222 recipients were SARS-CoV-2 seropositive at baseline.

This sample's time point label indicates: about 28 days (+/-7) after the second vaccine dose. AZD1222 recipients given second doses at about 4 weeks or at about 12 weeks were pooled, since spike-specific TCR depth and breadth were not found to differ between the two schedules. Vaccinee samples were obtained from the UK trials COV001 and COV002, which included a single-blind randomized controlled phase 2/3 trial of AZD1222 (ChAdOx1 nCoV-19) in healthy adults. Trial participant PBMC samples were collected at day 0 and day 28 after the second dose for TCRbeta chain sequencing. Turning to this clone: The specificity of this receptor is unknown. Per-nucleotide qualities are absent, and no much larger clonotype sits a single base away.

V is cut by 2 bases and J by 6 bases, and the space between the germline ends is 13 bases. CDR1 is given as MNHNS and CDR2 as SASEGT, both from the germline V gene. The CDR3 holds 14 amino acids from the cysteine to the phenylalanine. The entry retains the CDR3 DNA only, 42 bases that are in frame from base 1. The CDR3 regions of human TCRbeta chains were subjected to immunosequencing. The paper's data handling went like this. TCRs in the repertoires were compared against a reference library of SARS-CoV-2-specific TCRs that had been generated with the MIRA antigen-specificity platform. Breadth meant the fraction of unique TCRs that were SARS-CoV-2-associated, whereas depth meant the fraction of total T cells that were SARS-CoV-2-associated. Using the MIRA data, every spike-specific TCR was mapped to the spike region that the TCR reacted to and assigned to either a CD4 or a CD8 class. Log10-transformed breadth and depth values were compared by one-way ANOVA with Sidak's multiple comparisons tests. Not all clones reach the TCRdb copy of this immuneACCESS table, which keeps in-frame sequences only. Checked studies attribute under half of the gap to unresolved V genes and leave the rest unexplained. That table is the source of V, J and clone size, and D and trimming were worked out from the DNA. The sample table contains tens of thousands of clones; only one count was recorded for about 90% of them. Together, the top ten hold 6.9% of the sample.

This sequence was found in an adult who received the AZD1222 COVID-19 vaccine. Specimen: peripheral blood, collected 28 days after the second AZD1222 dose. The chain is encoded by TRBV6-1 joined to TRBJ1-2, with no confident D gene call. The CDR3 has the sequence CASSELETVDGYTF. The bases are TGTGCCAGCAGTGAACTTGAAACGGTCGATGGCTACACCTTC.